These 18 T cell receptor beta chains came from one sample sequenced in a study of radiotherapy plus CTLA-4 blockade in lung cancer. Measured with immunoSEQ multiplex PCR; TCRdb has only the in-frame clones, and not every one. This table holds roughly 75,000 clones, about four fifths found once. Material: peripheral blood, obtained from a patient treated with radiotherapy plus ipilimumab. These receptor sequences come from a human donor with non-small cell lung cancer who had stable disease on radiotherapy plus ipilimumab.

The CDR3 is CASSPGTGGMGTEAFF. In DNA, the CDR3 is TGTGCCAGCAGCCCCGGGACAGGGGGCATGGGCACTGAAGCTTTCTTT. This chain connects TRBV11-1 to TRBJ1-1; 12 bases map to TRBD1. The CDR3 sequence is 16 residues long. J was trimmed by 4 bases and V by 5 bases; bases with no gene match: 8. Germline V gives CDR1 SGHAT, CDR2 FQDESV (reference sequence). Full variable domain (rest looked up from reference TRBV11-1 and TRBJ1-1): EAEVAQSPRYKITEKSQAVAFWCDPISGHATLYWYRQILGQGPELLVQFQDESVVDDSQLPKDRFSAERLKGVDSTLKIQPAELGDSAMYLCASSPGTGGMGTEAFFGQGTRLTVV.

Written as DNA, the CDR3 is TGTGCCAGCAGTGATGGGGGTAACACTGAAGCTTTCTTT. It is translated as CASSDGGNTEAFF. The rearrangement links TRBV2 to TRBJ1-1; D perhaps matches TRBD1 (5 bases). Trimming took 3 bases from V and 2 from J, leaving 7 bases between them. The CDR3 runs 13 residues. CDR1 is SNHLY and CDR2 is FYNNEI in the germline V gene. Full variable domain (missing parts from reference TRBV2 and TRBJ1-1): EPEVTQTPSHQVTQMGQEVILRCVPISNHLYFYWYRQILGQKVEFLVSFYNNEISEKSEIFDDQFSVERPDGSNFTLKIRSTKLEDSAMYFCASSDGGNTEAFFGQGTRLTVV.

The chain has TRBV4-1 and TRBJ2-1, with TRBD2 matching 7 bases. The CDR3 extends over 16 amino acids. CDR1 and CDR2 (germline): MGHRA, YSYEKL. V shed 4 bases, J shed 0 bases, and the junction held 6 bases outside the gene matches. CDR3 sequence (DNA): TGCGCCAGCAGCCTCGCTAGCGGCAGCTCCTACAATGAGCAGTTCTTC. Its protein product is CASSLASGSSYNEQFF.

The sample holds one count of this clone. The chain employs TRBV9 and TRBJ1-1; D is unresolved. Trimming removed 2 bases at V and 1 base at J, with 6 bases between. The length of the CDR3 is 13 residues. Germline V lookup: CDR1 SGDLS, CDR2 YYNGEE. The CDR3 loop is CASSVEENTEAFF. The CDR3 DNA reads TGTGCCAGCAGCGTTGAAGAGAACACTGAAGCTTTCTTT.

The rearrangement links TRBV28 to TRBJ1-2, with 9 nucleotides matching TRBD1. Germline loops: CDR1 MDHEN, CDR2 SYDVKM. CDR3 length: 14 amino acids. V shed 9 bases, J shed 8 bases, and the junction held 13 bases outside the gene matches. The CDR3 loop is CASAEENRGQGYTF. The CDR3 DNA reads TGTGCCAGTGCCGAGGAAAACAGGGGGCAAGGCTACACCTTC.

The chain couples TRBV13 to TRBJ1-4, with 7 bases fitting TRBD1. Germline CDR1 and CDR2: PRHDT and FYEKMQ (reference sequence). This CDR3 is built from 18 residues. Trimming at V came to 2 bases and at J to 10 bases, leaving 19 bases not matched to a gene. CDR3 sequence reads: CASSLPPSTGNRRGKLFF. The CDR3 DNA reads as TGTGCCAGCAGCTTACCTCCATCGACAGGGAATCGTCGGGGAAAACTGTTTTTT.

The chain has TRBV13 and TRBJ2-3, with a weak D call TRBD1 (6 bases). The CDR3 has 15 amino acids. Per germline, CDR1 PRHDT and CDR2 FYEKMQ (reference sequence). V lost 5 bases and J 6 bases, leaving 18 bases between the germline ends. This CDR3 is CASSPRGTSRDTQYF. For the CDR3, the DNA is TGTGCCAGCAGCCCTCGAGGGACATCCAGGGATACGCAGTATTTT. Filled out from reference TRBV13 and TRBJ2-3, the complete variable domain reads AAGVIQSPRHLIKEKRETATLKCYPIPRHDTVYWYQQGPGQDPQFLISFYEKMQSDKGSIPDRFSAQQFSDYHSELNMSSLELGDSALYFCASSPRGTSRDTQYFGPGTRLTVL.

The genes are TRBV7-8 and TRBJ2-7, with TRBD1 identical over 9 bases. Losses at the gene ends were 4 bases for V and 2 bases for J; bases not matched to a gene: 3. This CDR3 contains 14 residues. Germline V gene lookup returns CDR1 SGHVS and CDR2 FQNEAQ. The CDR3 bases are TGTGCCAGCAGCTGGGACAGGGCGGCCTACGAGCAGTACTTC. Residues: CASSWDRAAYEQYF.

This chain links TRBV19 with TRBJ1-5; maybe TRBD1 (5 bases). The V gene's germline CDR1 is LNHDA and CDR2 SQIVND (reference sequence). V dropped 6 bases and J dropped 0 bases, with 15 bases sitting between them. This CDR3 contains 16 residues. Here the CDR3 DNA reads TGTGCCAGTAGACTGACGGGGGACTATAGCAATCAGCCCCAGCATTTT. As protein: CASRLTGDYSNQPQHF. Based on the CDR3 plus reference TRBV19 and TRBJ1-5, the full variable domain is DGGITQSPKYLFRKEGQNVTLSCEQNLNHDAMYWYRQDPGQGLRLIYYSQIVNDFQKGDIAEGYSVSREKKESFPLTVTSAQKNPTAFYLCASRLTGDYSNQPQHFGDGTRLSIL.

The chain links TRBV5-1 to TRBJ2-5; D perhaps matches TRBD2 (5 bases). In germline, CDR1 is SGHRS, CDR2 YFSETQ. CDR3 length: 14 amino acids. The ends were cut back, 4 bases at V and 4 bases at J, with 14 bases in the middle. CDR3 in DNA: TGCGCCAGCAGCGTCGGAGGAACCCCAGAGACCCAGTACTTC. Translated: CASSVGGTPETQYF.

The chain is built from TRBV2 and TRBJ2-3, with D hard to call. Germline V CDR1 and CDR2: SNHLY, FYNNEI. V dropped 8 bases and J dropped 2 bases, with 11 bases sitting between them. There are 13 residues in the CDR3. CDR3: CASVLLITDTQYF. CDR3 coding DNA: TGTGCCAGCGTCTTGTTAATCACAGATACGCAGTATTTT.

The chain links TRBV9 to TRBJ2-1; D may be TRBD1 (6 bases). Germline V lookup: CDR1 SGDLS, CDR2 YYNGEE. V lost 0 bases, J lost 2 bases, and 12 bases lay in between. The CDR3 covers 16 residues. For the CDR3, the DNA is TGTGCCAGCAGCGTAGGCATCTCAGGGGCCTACAATGAGCAGTTCTTC. Amino acids: CASSVGISGAYNEQFF.

This rearrangement joins TRBV18 to TRBJ1-1, with D perhaps matching TRBD1 (5 bases). The germline V and J ends were trimmed by 0 bases and 3 bases, with 8 bases remaining between them. The CDR3 is 14 amino acids. Germline V gene data show CDR1 as KGHSH and CDR2 as LQKENI. The CDR3 here is CASSPPSGYTEAFF. DNA of the CDR3: TGTGCCAGCTCACCACCCTCAGGGTACACTGAAGCTTTCTTT. Full variable domain (outside the CDR3, taken from reference TRBV18 and TRBJ1-1): NAGVMQNPRHLVRRRGQEARLRCSPMKGHSHVYWYRQLPEEGLKFMVYLQKENIIDESGMPKERFSAEFPKEGPSILRIQQVVRGDSAAYFCASSPPSGYTEAFFGQGTRLTVV.

This clone was seen only a few times. The chain uses TRBV28 and TRBJ1-2, with D unresolved. Germline values: CDR1 MDHEN, CDR2 SYDVKM. V was cut by 5 bases and J by 2 bases, with 12 bases left in between. This CDR3 contains 14 residues. CDR3: CASSPPGKNYGYTF. CDR3 sequence (DNA): TGTGCCAGCAGTCCCCCCGGCAAGAACTATGGCTACACCTTC.

The chain links TRBV27 to TRBJ1-6, with 8 nucleotides matching TRBD1. The CDR3 extends over 16 amino acids. Germline CDR1 reads MNHEY; CDR2 reads SMNVEV (reference sequence). The V gene end was trimmed by 5 bases and the J gene end by 8 bases; junction bases not matched to a gene: 11. This chain's CDR3 is CASSPTITGGYSPLHF. The CDR3 DNA is TGTGCCAGCAGTCCCACTATTACAGGGGGATATTCACCCCTCCACTTT.

The rearrangement links TRBV9 to TRBJ2-3; possible D gene TRBD2, 7 bases. Germline values: CDR1 SGDLS, CDR2 YYNGEE. The CDR3 covers 15 residues. Trimming shortened V by 2 bases and J by 4 bases, and 14 bases separated the two germline ends. The CDR3 region has the DNA TGTGCCAGCAGCGTGGGGGCGGGAGTGGCAGATACGCAGTATTTT. It is translated as CASSVGAGVADTQYF.

This clone was counted a few times. V gene TRBV6-6 combines with J gene TRBJ1-6, with 8 nucleotides matching TRBD1. V shed 6 bases and J 6 bases; nucleotides not matched to a gene: 4. Looked up from germline, CDR1 is MNHNY and CDR2 is SVGAGI (reference sequence). The CDR3 contains 14 residues. In DNA form, the CDR3 reads TGTGCCAGCAGCTTAACAGGGGGTAATTCACCCCTCCACTTT. It specifies CASSLTGGNSPLHF.

Remarks on this clone: Within the sample, other DNA sequences also encode this same CDR3. The gene calls are TRBV19 and TRBJ1-5; D uncertain. Trimming took off 7 bases at V and 2 bases at J, with 6 bases between the two ends. CDR1 is LNHDA and CDR2 is SQIVND in the germline V gene (reference sequence). The CDR3 has 12 residues. CDR3 DNA: TGTGCCAGTACGATGGGCAATCAGCCCCAGCATTTT. Its protein is CASTMGNQPQHF.